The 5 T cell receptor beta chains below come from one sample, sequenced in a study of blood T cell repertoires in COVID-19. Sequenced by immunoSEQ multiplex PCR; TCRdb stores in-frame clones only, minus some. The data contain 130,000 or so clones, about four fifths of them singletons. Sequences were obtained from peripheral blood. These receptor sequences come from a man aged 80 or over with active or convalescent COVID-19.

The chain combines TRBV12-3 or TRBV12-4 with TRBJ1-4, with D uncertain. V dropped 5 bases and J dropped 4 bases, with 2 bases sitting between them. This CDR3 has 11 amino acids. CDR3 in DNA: TGTGCCAGCAGTCTTAATGAAAAACTGTTTTTT. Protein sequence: CASSLNEKLFF.

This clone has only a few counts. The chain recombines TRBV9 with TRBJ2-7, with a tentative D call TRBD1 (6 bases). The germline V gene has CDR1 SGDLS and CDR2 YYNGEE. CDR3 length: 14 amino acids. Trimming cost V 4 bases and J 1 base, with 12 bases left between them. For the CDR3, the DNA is TGTGCCAGCAGCCCCGAAGACAGGTCCTACGAGCAGTACTTC. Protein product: CASSPEDRSYEQYF.

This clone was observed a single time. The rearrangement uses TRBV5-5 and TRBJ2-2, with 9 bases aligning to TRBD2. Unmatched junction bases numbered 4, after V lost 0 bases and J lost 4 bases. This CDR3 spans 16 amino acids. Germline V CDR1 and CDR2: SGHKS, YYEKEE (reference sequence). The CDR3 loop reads CASSLAAGGLTGELFF. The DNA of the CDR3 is TGTGCCAGCAGCTTGGCCGCGGGGGGGCTCACCGGGGAGCTGTTTTTT.

The CDR3 nucleotides are TGCGCCAGCAGGGATTGGGACAGGGGGTCTAACACCGGGGAGCTGTTTTTT. Translating gives CASRDWDRGSNTGELFF. The gene calls are TRBV5-1 and TRBJ2-2; 11 bases are a match to TRBD1. Trimming at V came to 5 bases and at J to 2 bases, leaving 8 bases not matched to a gene. Germline-derived CDR1 and CDR2 are SGHRS and YFSETQ. The CDR3 sequence is 17 residues long.

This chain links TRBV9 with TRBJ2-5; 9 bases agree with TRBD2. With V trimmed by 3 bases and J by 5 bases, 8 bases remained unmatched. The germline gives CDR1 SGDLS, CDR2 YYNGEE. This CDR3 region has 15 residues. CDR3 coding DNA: TGTGCCAGCAGCGATAGCGGGGGTCCCTATGAGACCCAGTACTTC. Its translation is CASSDSGGPYETQYF.